What follows are 15 T cell receptor beta chains derived from one specimen sequenced in a study of T cell responses to AZD1222 COVID-19 vaccine. The assay was immunoSEQ multiplex PCR, and TCRdb's table has in-frame clones only and misses some. The sample contains roughly 140,000 clones, just over 90% of which appear only once. Here the sequenced sample was peripheral blood, taken on day 0 of MenACWY control vaccination. Receptors were obtained from an adult in good health.

The chain has TRBV15 and TRBJ1-1; 7 nucleotides line up with TRBD1. V dropped 7 bases and J dropped 0; count of bases not matched to a gene: 5. Germline lookup yields CDR1 LNHNV and CDR2 YYDKDF (reference sequence). The CDR3 spans 14 residues. The CDR3 reads CATTPGQMNTEAFF. The DNA of the CDR3 is TGTGCCACCACCCCGGGACAGATGAACACTGAAGCTTTCTTT.

The chain uses TRBV6-5 and TRBJ1-5; TRBD1 matches at 7 bases. Germline V gene lookup returns CDR1 MNHEY and CDR2 SVGAGI. The CDR3 is 14 residues long. V lost 6 bases and J lost 3; bases outside the gene matches: 5. The CDR3 nucleotides read TGTGCCAGCAGCCCGACAGGGTACAATCAGCCCCAGCATTTT. Its protein is CASSPTGYNQPQHF.

The chain is built from TRBV6-2 or TRBV6-3 and TRBJ1-5; weak D call: TRBD1 (6 bases). The V end was cut by 2 bases, the J end by 4 bases, with 12 bases between. Looked up from germline, CDR1 is MNHEY and CDR2 is SVGEGT. The CDR3 is 15 amino acids. CDR3 in amino acids: CASSYPDRQNQPQHF. CDR3 nucleotides: TGTGCCAGCAGTTACCCCGACAGGCAAAATCAGCCCCAGCATTTT.

The chain couples TRBV25-1 to TRBJ2-7; 7 nucleotides line up with TRBD2. The CDR3 covers 14 residues. Germline-derived CDR1 and CDR2 are MGHDK and SYGVNS. V lost 4 bases and J lost 2; bases outside the gene matches: 5. DNA for the CDR3: TGTGCCAGCAGTGGGCTAGCGGAGCCCTACGAGCAGTACTTC. This gives the protein CASSGLAEPYEQYF.

CDR3 in amino acids: CAWSVRVAGRGANVLTF. CDR3 sequence (DNA): TGTGCCTGGAGTGTACGGGTTGCGGGGCGTGGGGCCAACGTCCTGACTTTC. The rearrangement links TRBV30 to TRBJ2-6; perhaps TRBD2 as D (6 bases). Looked up from germline, CDR1 is GTSNPN and CDR2 is SVGIG (reference sequence). This CDR3 comprises 17 residues. V lost 0 bases and J lost 3, with 15 bases in between.

Note on this clone: Other DNA sequences of this sample code for an identical CDR3. The V call is TRBV18, the J call TRBJ1-1; a possible D gene is TRBD1 (6 bases). CDR3 length: 14 residues. Germline CDR1 is KGHSH and CDR2 is LQKENI. Trimming removed 2 bases from V and 1 base from J, with 8 bases in between. CDR3 DNA: TGTGCCAGCTCACCAGGCAGGGGGAACACTGAAGCTTTCTTT. Its protein is CASSPGRGNTEAFF.

V gene TRBV2 combines with J gene TRBJ1-1, with a weak D call TRBD1 (6 bases). CDR3 length equals 13 residues. Germline CDR1 and CDR2: SNHLY and FYNNEI. V lost 8 bases and J lost 2, with 12 bases in between. The CDR3 protein is CASGLTGNTEAFF. The CDR3 bases are TGTGCCAGCGGGCTGACAGGAAACACTGAAGCTTTCTTT.

This rearrangement joins TRBV6-1 to TRBJ2-7; D is unclear. The CDR3 contains 16 residues. In germline, CDR1 is MNHNS, CDR2 SASEGT. The germline V and J ends were trimmed by 1 base and 0 bases, with 13 bases remaining between them. CDR3 sequence reads: CASSEVGNPSSYEQYF. The CDR3 DNA follows: TGTGCCAGCAGTGAAGTAGGGAATCCCAGCTCCTACGAGCAGTACTTC.

The chain is built from TRBV10-3 and TRBJ2-7, with D possibly being TRBD1 (5 bases). Trimming left V 6 bases short and J 1 base short, with 13 bases between. Germline CDR1 is ENHRY and CDR2 is SYGVKD. The CDR3 extends over 14 amino acids. CDR3 in DNA: TGTGCCATCAGCCGACCGGACATTTCCTACGAGCAGTACTTC. It yields the protein CAISRPDISYEQYF.

The chain joins TRBV6-1 to TRBJ1-5, with 12 bases identical to TRBD1. The CDR3 extends over 15 amino acids. The V gene end was trimmed by 3 bases and the J gene end by 6 bases; junction bases not matched to a gene: 3. Germline V CDR1 and CDR2: MNHNS, SASEGT. CDR3 DNA: TGTGCCAGCAGTGACGGGACAGGGGGCAGTCAGCCCCAGCATTTT. This encodes CASSDGTGGSQPQHF.

The chain links TRBV6-5 to TRBJ1-4; D is perhaps TRBD1 (5 bases). V lost 9 bases and J lost 8, with 16 bases in between. The CDR3 consists of 13 residues. Per germline, CDR1 MNHEY and CDR2 SVGAGI. CDR3 nucleotide sequence: TGTGCCAGTTCTGGGGGTTCGAGGGAAAAACTGTTTTTT. This encodes CASSGGSREKLFF.

This clone turned up a few times. The chain uses TRBV20-1 and TRBJ2-1; D gene uncertain. The CDR3 runs to 9 residues. With 3 bases removed from V and 6 bases from J, the gap between germline ends came to 0 bases. CDR1 is DFQATT and CDR2 is SNEGSKA in the germline V gene (reference sequence). CDR3 amino acids: CSASNEQFF. CDR3 DNA: TGCAGTGCTAGCAATGAGCAGTTCTTC.

This clone has a handful of counts. The chain is built from TRBV28 and TRBJ2-2; 7 nucleotides line up with TRBD2. This CDR3 region has 15 residues. From germline, CDR1 is MDHEN and CDR2 SYDVKM. Trimming cost V 8 bases and J 6 bases; bases outside gene matches: 12. The CDR3 DNA follows: TGTGCCAGCGTAGGACTAGGAATTGGTTCCGGGGAGCTGTTTTTT. It yields the protein CASVGLGIGSGELFF. The variable domain in full, completed from reference TRBV28 and TRBJ2-2, reads DVKVTQSSRYLVKRTGEKVFLECVQDMDHENMFWYRQDPGLGLRLIYFSYDVKMKEKGDIPEGYSVSREKKERFSLILESASTNQTSMYLCASVGLGIGSGELFFGEGSRLTVL.

The V gene is TRBV5-6, the J gene TRBJ1-4, with D possibly matching TRBD1 (5 bases). Germline CDR1 reads SGHDT; CDR2 reads YYEEEE. The CDR3 spans 13 residues. With 4 bases removed from V and 11 bases from J, the gap between germline ends came to 15 bases. The CDR3 region is CASSPSGGEKLFF. In nucleotides, the CDR3 is TGTGCCAGCAGCCCAAGTGGGGGAGAGAAACTGTTTTTT.

The J gene is TRBJ1-2, the V gene TRBV27, with a possible D match to TRBD1 (5 bases). Between the trimmed V and J ends, which lost 6 bases and 2 bases, there was a span of 7 bases. The CDR3 is 12 residues long. Germline V gene sequence: CDR1 MNHEY, CDR2 SMNVEV (reference sequence). CDR3 sequence (DNA): TGTGCCAGCAGGGGACTGAACTATGGCTACACCTTC. Its protein is CASRGLNYGYTF.